The present T cell receptor (beta chain) was sequenced within a study of T cell changes during pregnancy in multiple sclerosis. The germline V gene has CDR1 SGDLS and CDR2 YYNGEE. This CDR3 spans 13 amino acids. J gave up 3 bases and V 2 bases, and 1 base lay outside the gene matches. In its sample, this clone was seen a few times. The table came from immunoSEQ multiplex PCR; TCRdb's copy has only in-frame clones and leaves some out. Here the sample spans over 60,000 clones, roughly 90% being singletons. The chain is built from TRBV9 and TRBJ1-2; 7 bases map to TRBD1. The TCR sequence derives from a female donor in good health, enrolled as a control in a pregnancy study. Specimen: CD4+ T cells from peripheral blood mononuclear cells, collected in the third trimester of pregnancy. CDR3 residues: CASSVTGDYGYTF. Here the CDR3 DNA reads TGTGCCAGCAGCGTCACAGGGGACTATGGCTACACCTTC.